Following are 21 T cell receptor beta chains from one sample sequenced in a study of cytomegalovirus exposure and HLA in healthy donors. The PCR contained 60 Vbeta and 13 Jbeta primers. Measured with immunoSEQ multiplex PCR; TCRdb has only the in-frame clones, and not every one. Of about 98,000 clones listed, more than 60% are singletons. Sequencing input: PBMCs. The source of these receptors is a man between 18 and 35 years old in good health and CMV-seropositive.

This chain links TRBV7-2 with TRBJ2-7, with 8 nucleotides matching TRBD2. The CDR3 totals 14 residues. V was pared by 5 bases and J by 2 bases, with 5 bases of the junction left unmatched. Germline V gene sequence: CDR1 SGHTA, CDR2 FQGNSA. CDR3 in DNA: TGTGCCAGCAGCCCAAGCGGGGGACCCTACGAGCAGTACTTC. Translating gives CASSPSGGPYEQYF.

Only one count was recorded for this clone. Here the CDR3 reads CASSYQTGGSQPQHF. CDR3 sequence (DNA): TGTGCCAGCAGTTACCAAACAGGGGGAAGTCAGCCCCAGCATTTT. The rearrangement uses TRBV6-5 and TRBJ1-5, with 8 bases aligning to TRBD1. Unmatched junction bases numbered 6, after V lost 2 bases and J lost 6 bases. From germline, CDR1 is MNHEY and CDR2 SVGAGI. CDR3 length: 15 residues.

The chain links TRBV5-1 to TRBJ2-3; 8 nucleotides align to TRBD1. Germline values: CDR1 SGHRS, CDR2 YFSETQ. V dropped 2 bases and J dropped 1; count of bases not matched to a gene: 6. This CDR3 has 16 amino acids. This chain's CDR3 is CASSFGQGAGTDTQYF. CDR3 nucleotides: TGCGCCAGCAGCTTTGGCCAGGGGGCTGGCACAGATACGCAGTATTTT.

This clone was observed a few times. This chain joins TRBV11-2 and TRBJ2-3; 7 positions match TRBD1. The CDR3 covers 16 residues. Germline V gene sequence: CDR1 SGHAT, CDR2 FQNNGV. V was pared by 1 base and J by 2 bases, with 6 bases of the junction left unmatched. CDR3 region: CASSLGYGTATDTQYF. The CDR3 bases are TGTGCCAGCAGCTTAGGATATGGGACAGCCACAGATACGCAGTATTTT.

The chain recombines TRBV7-2 with TRBJ1-1; D is perhaps TRBD1 (6 bases). The CDR3 length is 14 residues. The ends were cut back, 5 bases at V and 2 bases at J, with 12 bases in the middle. CDR1 and CDR2 (germline): SGHTA, FQGNSA. Written as DNA, the CDR3 is TGTGCCAGCAGCATCAGGGGTCCTAACACTGAAGCTTTCTTT. Its protein product is CASSIRGPNTEAFF.

V is TRBV30 and J is TRBJ2-7; the D gene is possibly TRBD1 (5 bases). Per germline, CDR1 GTSNPN and CDR2 SVGIG (reference sequence). The CDR3 contains 15 residues. The germline V and J ends were trimmed by 2 bases and 0 bases, with 14 bases remaining between them. In nucleotides, the CDR3 is TGTGCCTGGAGTCATGGGGCGCCTTTCTCCTACGAGCAGTACTTC. The encoded protein is CAWSHGAPFSYEQYF.

This chain links TRBV27 with TRBJ1-4; 10 bases map to TRBD1. With V trimmed by 6 bases and J by 4 bases, 14 bases remained unmatched. CDR1 and CDR2 (germline): MNHEY, SMNVEV (reference sequence). The CDR3 spans 18 residues. The CDR3 loop reads CASRSWTGGKMFNEKLFF. CDR3 sequence (DNA): TGTGCCAGCAGGTCGTGGACAGGGGGAAAAATGTTTAATGAAAAACTGTTTTTT.

The genes are TRBV7-2 and TRBJ2-7; D unclear. Germline V lookup: CDR1 SGHTA, CDR2 FQGNSA. The CDR3 is made up of 13 amino acids. The ends were cut back, 6 bases at V and 2 bases at J, with 11 bases in the middle. The CDR3 loop reads CASRPPSTYEQYF. DNA of the CDR3: TGTGCCAGCAGACCTCCCAGTACCTACGAGCAGTACTTC.

The V call is TRBV19, the J call TRBJ1-2; D unresolved. CDR3 length: 10 residues. CDR1 LNHDA and CDR2 SQIVND come from the germline V gene (reference sequence). Trimming stripped 8 bases from V and 9 bases from J, with 10 bases between. This CDR3 reads CASPGSSYTF. The DNA of the CDR3 is TGTGCCAGTCCGGGGTCCAGCTACACCTTC.

CDR3 amino acids: CASSFPGSRNYGYTF. In DNA form, the CDR3 reads TGTGCCAGCAGTTTTCCGGGGAGCCGTAACTATGGCTACACCTTC. The chain has TRBV28 and TRBJ1-2, with no clear D. CDR3 length equals 15 residues. V lost 3 bases to trimming and J lost 1 base, with 12 bases between them. Germline V gives CDR1 MDHEN, CDR2 SYDVKM.

The CDR3 sequence is CASSVGQGAGGYTF. The CDR3 nucleotides read TGTGCCAGCAGCGTAGGACAGGGGGCTGGTGGCTACACCTTC. The rearrangement links TRBV9 to TRBJ1-2; 10 positions agree with TRBD1. Germline CDR1 SGDLS, CDR2 YYNGEE. This CDR3 is built from 14 residues. V gave up 0 bases and J gave up 7 bases; unmatched junction bases: 3.

V is TRBV6-6 and J is TRBJ2-1; 11 bases match TRBD2. CDR3 size: 15 residues. CDR1 is MNHNY, CDR2 SVGAGI, per germline (reference sequence). V gave up 2 bases and J gave up 4 bases; unmatched junction bases: 1. The DNA for the CDR3 is TGTGCCAGCAGTTACGCTAGCGGGGGGTACAATGAGCAGTTCTTC. Translated, it gives CASSYASGGYNEQFF.

This chain uses TRBV28 with TRBJ2-7; D possibly corresponds to TRBD2 (5 bases). The CDR3 contains 13 residues. V lost 5 bases and J 3 bases, leaving 11 bases between the germline ends. Germline V gene data show CDR1 as MDHEN and CDR2 as SYDVKM. The CDR3 sequence is CASSAPGNYEQYF. The CDR3 DNA sequence: TGTGCCAGCAGTGCACCCGGGAACTACGAGCAGTACTTC.

The V gene is TRBV6-1, the J gene TRBJ1-2, with TRBD1 as a possible D gene (6 bases). V lost 1 base and J 1 base, leaving 10 bases between the germline ends. Germline lookup yields CDR1 MNHNS and CDR2 SASEGT. The CDR3 sequence is 15 residues long. This CDR3 reads CASSEGTALNYGYTF. The CDR3 nucleotides are TGTGCCAGCAGTGAAGGGACAGCCCTTAACTATGGCTACACCTTC.

This chain connects TRBV5-1 to TRBJ2-1, with 10 bases aligning to TRBD2. The germline gives CDR1 SGHRS, CDR2 YFSETQ. V gave up 4 bases and J gave up 6 bases; unmatched junction bases: 7. The CDR3 spans 15 residues. The CDR3 sequence: CASSASGGAFNEQFF. CDR3 nucleotides: TGCGCCAGCAGCGCGAGCGGGGGGGCATTCAATGAGCAGTTCTTC. The entire variable domain, with the rest obtained from reference TRBV5-1 and TRBJ2-1, is as follows: KAGVTQTPRYLIKTRGQQVTLSCSPISGHRSVSWYQQTPGQGLQFLFEYFSETQRNKGNFPGRFSGRQFSNSRSEMNVSTLELGDSALYLCASSASGGAFNEQFFGPGTRLTVL.

CDR3 sequence: CASGGKGGQGDYNSPLHF. The CDR3 DNA reads TGTGCCAGCGGAGGTAAAGGGGGACAGGGAGACTATAATTCACCCCTCCACTTT. V and J are TRBV2 and TRBJ1-6, with TRBD1 matching over 9 bases. This CDR3 spans 18 amino acids. Per the germline V gene, CDR1 is SNHLY and CDR2 is FYNNEI. V lost 8 bases to trimming and J lost 3 bases; unmatched junction nucleotides: 14. Looking up the rest from reference TRBV2 and TRBJ1-6 gives the full variable domain: EPEVTQTPSHQVTQMGQEVILRCVPISNHLYFYWYRQILGQKVEFLVSFYNNEISEKSEIFDDQFSVERPDGSNFTLKIRSTKLEDSAMYFCASGGKGGQGDYNSPLHFGNGTRLTVT.

The rearrangement joins TRBV28 to TRBJ1-5, with a possible D match to TRBD1 (6 bases). Trimming removed 2 bases at V and 6 bases at J, with 11 bases between. Germline V gene sequence: CDR1 MDHEN, CDR2 SYDVKM. This CDR3 contains 14 residues. As DNA, the CDR3 is TGTGCCAGCAGTTTAGTCCCCAGGGGTCAGCCCCAGCATTTT. The encoded protein is CASSLVPRGQPQHF.

CDR3 loop: CASSPGALTGEQYF. CDR3 coding DNA: TGTGCCAGCAGCCCTGGGGCTTTGACGGGCGAGCAGTACTTC. J is TRBJ2-7 and V is TRBV7-9, with D maybe TRBD1 (5 bases). CDR3 size: 14 residues. Germline V gene data show CDR1 as SEHNR and CDR2 as FQNEAQ (reference sequence). V was pared by 5 bases and J by 6 bases, with 17 bases between.

The chain employs TRBV29-1 and TRBJ1-4, with TRBD1 identical over 8 bases. The germline CDR1 and CDR2 sequences are SQVTM and ANQGSEA. V lost 4 bases and J lost 5; bases outside the gene matches: 3. The CDR3 consists of 13 residues. For the CDR3, the DNA is TGCAGCGTTGGGGGGACAGGAAATGAAAAACTGTTTTTT. This gives the protein CSVGGTGNEKLFF.

The chain carries TRBV20-1 and TRBJ2-7; D ambiguous. The germline CDR1 and CDR2 sequences are DFQATT and SNEGSKA (reference sequence). CDR3 length: 10 amino acids. Trimming took 4 bases from V and 5 from J, leaving 6 bases between them. For the CDR3, the DNA is TGCAGTGCTACCAGTAACGAGCAGTACTTC. Protein product: CSATSNEQYF.

Many counts were recorded for this clone. V usage is TRBV5-6 and J usage is TRBJ2-5; perhaps TRBD2 as D (5 bases). Germline V CDR1 and CDR2: SGHDT, YYEEEE. The CDR3 consists of 17 residues. V was shortened by 3 bases and J by 5 bases, with 23 bases between the two germline ends. The CDR3 DNA reads as TGTGCCAGCAGCTCTTGGCTACTCGGGGTAGCTGGGGAGACCCAGTACTTC. Protein: CASSSWLLGVAGETQYF.